This record looks at one TCR beta chain sequence and its context. The target antigen is unknown. Looked up from germline, CDR1 is MNHEY and CDR2 is SVGEGT. Trimming stripped 6 bases from V and 4 bases from J, with 11 bases between. This CDR3 is 13 amino acids long. TCRdb independently ran MiXCR on the 5' RACE reads; one entry per CDR3 protein. The table shows some 1,700,000 distinct CDR3 sequences, with about 32% occurring only once. The data belong to a study of identical twins. The study, taken as a whole, reports: The analysis was cross-sectional rather than longitudinal within donors.

The receptor was isolated from a newborn girl in good health. The V and J genes are TRBV6-2 or TRBV6-3 and TRBJ2-3; weak D call: TRBD1 (6 bases). What was sequenced was cord blood. As DNA, the CDR3 is TGTGCCAGCAGGGAACAGGGAGCAGATACGCAGTATTTT. Amino acid sequence: CASREQGADTQYF.